This T cell receptor (beta chain) originates from a study of monozygotic twins with inflammatory bowel disease. A word on this clonotype: The antigen is undetermined.

With approximately 16 and 10 cycles respectively, two nested PCRs were carried out on TCRalpha and TCRbeta cDNA. TCRdb processed the 5' RACE reads again and assigns one entry to each CDR3 protein, with no DNA. The table for this sample gives 440,000 or so distinct CDR3 sequences. Study conclusions and caveats: Differing immunosuppressive treatments may have added variability to patient repertoires. Healthy co-twins showed greater TCRbeta diversity (inverse Simpson) than IBD patients. Different subtypes (of T cells) could not be told apart from one another.

The receptor was isolated from a human donor with ulcerative colitis or Crohn's disease, or a healthy co-twin of an affected twin (not recorded which). Sequencing input: blood.

The CDR3 sequence: CASSLDGLTGAEAFF. This chain uses TRBV5-1 with TRBJ1-1; TCRdb gives TRBD1 as the D gene, but with no DNA this cannot be confirmed. From germline, CDR1 is SGHRS and CDR2 YFSETQ. The length of the CDR3 is 15 residues.